These 18 T cell receptor beta chains were sequenced from one sample in a study of identical twins (dated by TCRdb to about 2016). Library generation was performed with 5' RACE. Instrument on record: Illumina HiSeq 2000. TCRdb reanalyzed the raw reads on its own, using fastp at Q25 for trimming and MiXCR for clone calling, and kept in-frame beta chains. Every CDR3 protein is listed once, alongside the most common genes and DNA of its rows. Counted in this sample were about 530,000 distinct CDR3 sequences; approximately 20% of them appeared once. The ten biggest clones cover 0.4% to 0.6% of the sample. This sample was also put to use in a study of yellow fever vaccine responses in identical twins.

Specimen: CD4+ T cells sorted from blood. The receptors stem from a woman aged 18-29 years in good health.

This clonotype has a handful of counts. The rearrangement joins TRBV6-5 to TRBJ2-2; TRBD1 agrees at 8 bases. Germline trimming cut 2 bases from V and 0 bases from J; bases unmatched to any gene: 11. The CDR3 length is 19 residues. Germline CDR1 is MNHEY and CDR2 is SVGAGI. The CDR3 DNA follows: TGTGCCAGCAGTTACGCAGCGACAGGGGCTAACGCGAACACCGGGGAGCTGTTTTTT. Its protein product is CASSYAATGANANTGELFF.

Only a few counts were recorded for this clonotype. This chain joins TRBV20-1 and TRBJ2-1; TRBD2 matches at 9 bases. In germline, CDR1 is DFQATT, CDR2 SNEGSKA (reference sequence). Trimming cost V 0 bases and J 0 bases; bases outside gene matches: 9. This CDR3 spans 18 amino acids. The CDR3 sequence is CSARDPTSGSSSYNEQFF. Here the CDR3 DNA reads TGCAGTGCTAGAGATCCGACTAGCGGCTCTAGCTCCTACAATGAGCAGTTCTTC.

CDR3: CASSLDWINEQFF. CDR3 DNA: TGTGCCAGCAGCTTGGACTGGATTAATGAGCAGTTCTTC. This chain joins TRBV5-5 and TRBJ2-1; D gene uncertain. The V gene's germline CDR1 is SGHKS and CDR2 YYEKEE (reference sequence). The CDR3 contains 13 residues. Trimming cost V 0 bases and J 7 bases, with 8 bases left between them.

The CDR3: CASSSRQANTGELFF. CDR3 DNA sequence: TGTGCCAGCAGCTCCCGACAGGCGAACACCGGGGAGCTGTTTTTT. This chain joins TRBV11-2 and TRBJ2-2; D perhaps matches TRBD1 (6 bases). V gave up 4 bases and J gave up 0 bases, with 9 bases separating them. Germline V lookup: CDR1 SGHAT, CDR2 FQNNGV. This CDR3 is 15 amino acids long.

This clonotype was detected only a few times. The rearrangement links TRBV7-3 to TRBJ2-2; 10 positions match TRBD2. Trimming at V came to 2 bases and at J to 3 bases, leaving 12 bases not matched to a gene. Germline V lookup: CDR1 SGHTA, CDR2 FQGTGA. CDR3 length: 19 amino acids. CDR3: CASSLVASGRDRDTGELFF. DNA for the CDR3: TGTGCCAGCAGCTTAGTGGCGAGCGGGAGGGATCGGGACACCGGGGAGCTGTTTTTT.

This clonotype turned up a few times. CDR3 bases: TGTGCCAGCAGCATTCCATTTCAGGGAATTGACGCTTTCTTT. Amino acid sequence: CASSIPFQGIDAFF. The V and J genes are TRBV7-9 and TRBJ1-1; D is perhaps TRBD1 (5 bases). The CDR3 runs 14 residues. The V gene lost 5 bases and the J gene lost 11 bases, with 21 bases spanning the gap. Germline V CDR1 and CDR2: SEHNR, FQNEAQ (reference sequence).

This clonotype was picked up a small number of times. CDR3 loop: CASSLDSPFAGANVLTF. In nucleotides, the CDR3 is TGCGCCAGCAGCTTAGACAGTCCGTTTGCTGGGGCCAACGTCCTGACTTTC. This sequence joins TRBV5-1 and TRBJ2-6, with a weak D call TRBD1 (5 bases). Germline V gives CDR1 SGHRS, CDR2 YFSETQ. Trimming stripped 2 bases from V and 2 bases from J, with 14 bases between. The CDR3 spans 17 residues.

The V and J genes are TRBV6-5 and TRBJ1-6; no definite D call. The V gene lost 2 bases and the J gene lost 5 bases, with 10 bases spanning the gap. Germline V gene lookup returns CDR1 MNHEY and CDR2 SVGAGI. This CDR3 contains 15 residues. Here the CDR3 DNA reads TGTGCCAGCAGTTACGGGAACAGTCATAATTCACCCCTCCACTTT. Its translation is CASSYGNSHNSPLHF.

The chain recombines TRBV7-9 with TRBJ2-6, with a tentative D call TRBD2 (5 bases). Germline V gene sequence: CDR1 SEHNR, CDR2 FQNEAQ (reference sequence). The CDR3 is made up of 17 amino acids. Trimming removed 7 bases at V and 0 bases at J, with 16 bases between. The CDR3 reads CASNRWAGDSGANVLTF. The CDR3 DNA reads as TGTGCCAGCAACCGATGGGCCGGGGACTCTGGGGCCAACGTCCTGACTTTC.

The chain combines TRBV28 with TRBJ2-7; D may be TRBD2 (5 bases). Trimming removed 5 bases from V and 0 bases from J, with 26 bases in between. The CDR3 totals 19 residues. Germline values: CDR1 MDHEN, CDR2 SYDVKM. The CDR3 spells CASSPPRTGVARSSYEQYF. In nucleotides, the CDR3 is TGTGCCAGCAGTCCCCCCAGGACCGGGGTAGCCCGGAGCTCCTACGAGCAGTACTTC.

The chain employs TRBV5-1 and TRBJ1-2; D unresolved. Germline CDR1 reads SGHRS; CDR2 reads YFSETQ. The length of the CDR3 is 14 residues. Between the trimmed V and J ends, which lost 0 bases and 4 bases, there was a span of 10 bases. CDR3 protein: CASSLEEQSYGYTF. CDR3 DNA sequence: TGCGCCAGCAGCTTGGAGGAACAGTCCTATGGCTACACCTTC.

This clonotype was counted between two and nine times. The chain is built from TRBV28 and TRBJ1-6; D remains ambiguous. With 6 bases removed from V and 8 bases from J, the gap between germline ends came to 17 bases. This CDR3 is 15 amino acids long. Germline V CDR1 and CDR2: MDHEN, SYDVKM. The CDR3 is CASSSHSRRDSPLHF. The CDR3 nucleotides are TGTGCCAGCAGCTCTCACTCCCGGAGGGATTCACCCCTCCACTTT.

This clonotype came up many times. This rearrangement joins TRBV29-1 to TRBJ2-1, with D unclear. Germline V lookup: CDR1 SQVTM, CDR2 ANQGSEA. The V and J ends lost 3 bases and 7 bases respectively, with 10 bases between them. The CDR3 runs to 12 residues. The CDR3: CSVDLSINEQFF. CDR3 sequence (DNA): TGCAGCGTTGACTTGAGTATTAATGAGCAGTTCTTC.

This chain connects TRBV20-1 to TRBJ1-1, with 7 positions matching TRBD1. Germline V gene lookup returns CDR1 DFQATT and CDR2 SNEGSKA (reference sequence). Trimming cost V 1 base and J 7 bases; bases outside gene matches: 0. This CDR3 has 11 amino acids. The CDR3 is CSARGQGEAFF. CDR3 coding DNA: TGCAGTGCTAGAGGACAGGGTGAAGCTTTCTTT.

V usage is TRBV28 and J usage is TRBJ2-3; 7 positions agree with TRBD1. Per the germline V gene, CDR1 is MDHEN and CDR2 is SYDVKM. J was trimmed by 3 bases and V by 5 bases; bases with no gene match: 20. This CDR3 region has 19 residues. The CDR3: CASSVVRGLIRGKTDTQYF. The DNA for the CDR3 is TGTGCCAGCAGTGTCGTCCGAGGGTTGATCAGGGGGAAGACAGATACGCAGTATTTT.

This clonotype has at least ten counts. J is TRBJ2-5 and V is TRBV18; TRBD1 matches 9 bases. The CDR3 has 13 amino acids. V dropped 3 bases and J dropped 5; count of bases not matched to a gene: 1. Germline-derived CDR1 and CDR2 are KGHSH and LQKENI. The CDR3 bases are TGTGCCAGCTCACCGGGACAGGGCGAGACCCAGTACTTC. Protein: CASSPGQGETQYF.

The rearrangement links TRBV6-5 to TRBJ1-1; D remains ambiguous. CDR1 MNHEY and CDR2 SVGAGI come from the germline V gene. The CDR3 has 15 amino acids. Trimming stripped 1 base from V and 0 bases from J, with 9 bases between. The CDR3 coding sequence is TGTGCCAGCAGTTACTTTGGAGCGGTGAACACTGAAGCTTTCTTT. Amino acid sequence: CASSYFGAVNTEAFF.

This chain joins TRBV4-1 and TRBJ1-5; D not certain. Germline CDR1 MGHRA, CDR2 YSYEKL. V shed 4 bases and J shed 3 bases, with 7 bases lying between them. The CDR3 contains 13 residues. The CDR3 reads CASSRGVNQPQHF. The CDR3 DNA reads TGCGCCAGCAGCCGCGGGGTCAATCAGCCCCAGCATTTT.